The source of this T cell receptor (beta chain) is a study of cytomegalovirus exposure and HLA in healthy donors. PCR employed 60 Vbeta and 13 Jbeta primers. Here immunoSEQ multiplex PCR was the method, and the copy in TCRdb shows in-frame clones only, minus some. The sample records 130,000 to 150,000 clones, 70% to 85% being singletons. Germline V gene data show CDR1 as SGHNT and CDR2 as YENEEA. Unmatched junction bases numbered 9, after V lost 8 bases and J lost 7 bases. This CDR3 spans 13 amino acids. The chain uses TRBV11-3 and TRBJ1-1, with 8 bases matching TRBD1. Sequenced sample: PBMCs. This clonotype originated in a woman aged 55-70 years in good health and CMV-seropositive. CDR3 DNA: TGTGCCAGCTCCACTGGCGGACAGGGTGAAGCTTTCTTT. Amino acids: CASSTGGQGEAFF.